This T cell receptor (beta chain) was documented in a study of T cell responses to AZD1222 COVID-19 vaccine. Whole-study context: Second-dose intervals of approximately 4 or approximately 12 weeks were pooled. General study findings and limits: Epitopes outside B.1.351 and B.1.1.7 mutated regions reportedly drew nearly half of spike TCRs. The donors showed a predominance of white British ancestry and of females, with possible underestimation of clonal diversity. Spike-specific TCR breadth rose after two AZD1222 doses, and depth rose as well.

Comments on this clone: What it recognizes is unknown.

Using immunoSEQ multiplex PCR, the repertoire was profiled, and TCRdb retains in-frame clones only, with some absent. The repertoire has about 88,000 clones, about 90% of them found once; the top ten carry approximately 5.5%. Germline values: CDR1 SNHLY, CDR2 FYNNEI. The CDR3 has 13 residues. Trimming stripped 7 bases from V and 2 bases from J, with 11 bases between. This rearrangement joins TRBV2 to TRBJ2-5; no reliable D call. This receptor was obtained from an adult in good health. The sequenced sample was peripheral blood, obtained on day 0 of AZD1222 vaccination. This chain's CDR3 is CASTRDKQETQYF. The CDR3 bases are TGTGCCAGCACCCGTGACAAGCAAGAGACCCAGTACTTC. Looking up the rest from reference TRBV2 and TRBJ2-5 gives the full variable domain: EPEVTQTPSHQVTQMGQEVILRCVPISNHLYFYWYRQILGQKVEFLVSFYNNEISEKSEIFDDQFSVERPDGSNFTLKIRSTKLEDSAMYFCASTRDKQETQYFGPGTRLLVL.